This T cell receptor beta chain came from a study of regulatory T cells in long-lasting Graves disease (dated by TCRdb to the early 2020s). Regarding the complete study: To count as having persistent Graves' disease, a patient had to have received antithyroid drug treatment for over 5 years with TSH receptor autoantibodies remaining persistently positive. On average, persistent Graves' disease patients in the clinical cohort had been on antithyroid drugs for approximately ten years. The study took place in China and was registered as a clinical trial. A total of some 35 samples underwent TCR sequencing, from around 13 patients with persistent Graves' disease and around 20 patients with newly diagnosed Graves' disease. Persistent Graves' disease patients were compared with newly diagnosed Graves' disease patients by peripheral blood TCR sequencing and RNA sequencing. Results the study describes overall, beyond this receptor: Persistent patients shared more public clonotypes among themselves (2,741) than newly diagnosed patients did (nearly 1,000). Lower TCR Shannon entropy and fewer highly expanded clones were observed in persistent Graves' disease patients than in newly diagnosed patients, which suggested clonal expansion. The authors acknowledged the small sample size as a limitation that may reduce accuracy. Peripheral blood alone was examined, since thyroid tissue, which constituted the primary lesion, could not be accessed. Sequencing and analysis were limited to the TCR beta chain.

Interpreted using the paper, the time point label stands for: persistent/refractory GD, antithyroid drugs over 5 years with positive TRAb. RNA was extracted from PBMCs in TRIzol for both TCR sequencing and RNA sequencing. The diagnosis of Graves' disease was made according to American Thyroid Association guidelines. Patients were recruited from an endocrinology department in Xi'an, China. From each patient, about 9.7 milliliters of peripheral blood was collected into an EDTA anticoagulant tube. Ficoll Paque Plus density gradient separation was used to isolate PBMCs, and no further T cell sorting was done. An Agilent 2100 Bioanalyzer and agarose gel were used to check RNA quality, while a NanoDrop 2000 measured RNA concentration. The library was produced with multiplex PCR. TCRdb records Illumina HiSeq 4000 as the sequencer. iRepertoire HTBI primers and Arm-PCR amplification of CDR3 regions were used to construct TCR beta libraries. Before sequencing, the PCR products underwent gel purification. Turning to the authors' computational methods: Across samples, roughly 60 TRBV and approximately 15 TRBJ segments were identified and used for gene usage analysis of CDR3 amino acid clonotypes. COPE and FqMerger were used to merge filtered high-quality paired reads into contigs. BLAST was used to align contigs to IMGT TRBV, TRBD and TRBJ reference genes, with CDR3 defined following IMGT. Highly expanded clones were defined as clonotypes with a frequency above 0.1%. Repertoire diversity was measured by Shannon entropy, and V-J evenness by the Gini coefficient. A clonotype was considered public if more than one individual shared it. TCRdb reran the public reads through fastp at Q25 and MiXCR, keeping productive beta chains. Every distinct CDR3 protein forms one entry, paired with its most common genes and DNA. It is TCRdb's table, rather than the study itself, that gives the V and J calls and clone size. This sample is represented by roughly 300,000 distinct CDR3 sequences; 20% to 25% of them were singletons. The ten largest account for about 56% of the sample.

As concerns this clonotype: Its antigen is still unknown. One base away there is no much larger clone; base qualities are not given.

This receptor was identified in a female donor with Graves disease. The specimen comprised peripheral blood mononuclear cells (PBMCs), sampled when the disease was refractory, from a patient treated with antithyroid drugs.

The DNA is TGTGCCAGTAGGGACAGGGGGCCTTCCTCTGGGGCCAACGTCCTGACTTTC. Its protein is CASRDRGPSSGANVLTF. The sequence is built from TRBV19 and TRBJ2-6; 11 central nucleotides agree with TRBD1. The CDR3 contains 17 residues, cysteine and phenylalanine counted. Only CDR3 DNA is held: 51 bases, read in frame from base 1. CDR1 and CDR2 were assigned from the germline V gene (reference sequence) as LNHDA and SQIVND. The V end gives up 6 bases and the J end 0 bases, leaving 4 bases in the junction not matched to a gene.